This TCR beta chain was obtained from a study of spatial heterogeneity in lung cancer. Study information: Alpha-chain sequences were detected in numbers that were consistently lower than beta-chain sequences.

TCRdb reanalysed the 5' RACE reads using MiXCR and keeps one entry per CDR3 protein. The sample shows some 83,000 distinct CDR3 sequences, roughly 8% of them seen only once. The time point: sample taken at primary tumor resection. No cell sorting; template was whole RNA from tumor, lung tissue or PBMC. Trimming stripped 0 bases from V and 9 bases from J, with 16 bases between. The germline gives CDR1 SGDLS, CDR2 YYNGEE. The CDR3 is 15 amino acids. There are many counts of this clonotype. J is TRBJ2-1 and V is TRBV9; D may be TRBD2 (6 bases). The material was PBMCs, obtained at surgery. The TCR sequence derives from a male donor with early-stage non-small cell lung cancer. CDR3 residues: CASSVEALEGSEQFF. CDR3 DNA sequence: TGTGCCAGCAGCGTAGAGGCGTTGGAGGGGAGTGAGCAGTTCTTC.